This T cell receptor (beta chain) was recorded in a study of glioma-infiltrating T cells (TCRdb year 2016). General notes on the study: The low-grade gliomas were WHO grade II oligodendrogliomas or astrocytomas, while the glioblastomas were WHO grade IV tumors sampled at initial diagnosis rather than at recurrent diagnosis. Blood libraries targeted about 4- to 11-fold sequencing coverage of some 1.1 million peripheral T cells. The study sequenced TCR alpha- and beta-chain repertoires from glioma tissue, from non-neoplastic brain tissue and from matched peripheral blood mononuclear cells. The paired cohort comprised three low-grade glioma patients, about eight primary glioblastoma patients and three non-glioma patients contributing non-neoplastic brain tissue. To gauge divergence between tissue and blood T-cell populations, every tissue-infiltrating repertoire was compared against the peripheral blood repertoire from the same patient. Before surgery, glioma patients were given dexamethasone for six or fewer days. Overall study outcomes, separate from this receptor: Patients with low tissue-blood divergence were marked by a signature set of shared blood CDR3 motifs, and that set was depleted in highly divergent patients. Only a very small number of CDR3 sequences turned up in both tissue and blood, a result put down to high CDR3 diversity combined with limited sampling. The group comparisons were based on small numbers of patients: three non-neoplastic, three low-grade glioma and seven or eight glioblastoma patients. In non-neoplastic patients, VJ-independent divergence between tissue and blood fell below expectation, whereas in all gliomas, and especially in low-grade gliomas, the divergence rose above expectation.

Surgical brain or tumor specimens were cryofrozen in liquid nitrogen immediately after resection, and peripheral blood cells were collected concurrently. On this clonotype: The antigen this receptor binds is unknown. No base qualities exist here, and no much larger clone lies one base off it.

A distance of 14 bases separates the germline ends of V and J, which lose 3 bases and 3 bases respectively. The germline V gene encodes CDR1 SGHTA and CDR2 FQGNSA. CDR3 length: 15 amino acids, cysteine to phenylalanine. The read is trimmed to its CDR3 DNA, 45 bases read in frame from base 1. The iRepertoire nested amplicon-rescue multiplex PCR (arm-PCR) platform was used to amplify TCR alpha and beta CDR3 regions from RNA. The input for one-step reverse transcription and amplification was about 95-450 ng of either tissue mRNA or PBMC total RNA. Following bead purification, Illumina adapters were added by a secondary multiplex PCR, and the libraries were gel-purified between 200 and 400 bp. Internal 6-nucleotide barcodes were carried by the libraries and were used for demultiplexing. Sequencing of the libraries was done on an Illumina MiSeq using 2x220 or 2x250 nucleotide paired-end reads. Per the authors' processing: Paired reads were merged with FLASH 1.2.11 and aligned to the GRCh37 human genome with BWA-MEM before extracting TRA and TRB reads. An IMGT-derived reference of cassette sequences and CDR3 motifs, with pseudogenes included, was used for V and J assignment. Reads were translated in three frames, and productive CDR3s were defined as those with a C...FGXG motif and no stop codons. Clonotypes were defined as unique combinations of V-J cassette pair and CDR3 amino acid sequence. Hamming distance filtering was applied to reads, with thresholds set by the sequence error rate of each sample in mapped regions. TCRdb trimmed public reads at Q25 via fastp, called clones via MiXCR and kept in-frame beta chains. Rows with one shared CDR3 protein collapse into an entry with the most common genes and DNA. TCRdb, not the authors, supplied the V and J calls. The sample table shows a few hundred thousand distinct CDR3 sequences, and 41% are seen once. About 12% of the sample is in the top ten clones.

This chain is built from TRBV7-2 and TRBJ1-2, with the D gene not clear enough to name. The receptor was isolated from a human donor with low-grade glioma or glioblastoma, undergoing nonglioma brain surgery, or in good health (not recorded which). The material sequenced was glioma tissue, nonneoplastic brain tissue, or PBMCs (not recorded which). At the DNA level, the sequence is TGTGCCAGCAGCTTCGGGGTCCACTGGGACTATGGCTACACCTTC. It codes for CASSFGVHWDYGYTF. The CDR3, completed at both ends by the reference TRBV7-2 and TRBJ1-2 genes, gives the full variable domain GAGVSQSPSNKVTEKGKDVELRCDPISGHTALYWYRQSLGQGLEFLIYFQGNSAPDKSGLPSDRFSAERTGGSVSTLTIQRTQQEDSAVYLCASSFGVHWDYGYTFGSGTRLTVV.